The 32 T cell receptor beta chains reported below all come from one sample, sequenced in a study of T cell responses to AZD1222 COVID-19 vaccine. Data came from immunoSEQ multiplex PCR; TCRdb stores just in-frame clones and leaves some out. The table includes about 170,000 clones, approximately 92% detected once. Sample: peripheral blood, taken on day 0 of AZD1222 vaccination. Source of these receptors: an adult in good health.

This chain connects TRBV6-5 to TRBJ1-2; 8 bases are shared with TRBD1. CDR1 and CDR2 from the germline V gene are MNHEY and SVGAGI. J gave up 6 bases and V 0 bases, and 9 bases lay outside the gene matches. This CDR3 comprises 16 residues. CDR3 nucleotides: TGTGCCAGCAGTTACTCGTCCAGGACAGGGAAGGATGGCTACACCTTC. This encodes CASSYSSRTGKDGYTF.

Only one count was recorded for this clone. This chain uses TRBV19 with TRBJ2-1; TRBD2 matches at 11 bases. CDR3 length: 17 residues. Germline CDR1 reads LNHDA; CDR2 reads SQIVND (reference sequence). Trimming removed 3 bases from V and 6 bases from J; junction bases left unmatched: 10. The DNA for the CDR3 is TGTGCCAGTAGTATCAACCAACGTGGGACTAGCGGCAATGAGCAGTTCTTC. Protein: CASSINQRGTSGNEQFF.

This chain connects TRBV30 to TRBJ2-2; 7 nucleotides align to TRBD2. Trimming removed 0 bases from V and 6 bases from J; junction bases left unmatched: 1. Germline CDR1 GTSNPN, CDR2 SVGIG (reference sequence). The length of the CDR3 is 13 residues. The CDR3 nucleotides are TGTGCCTGGAGTGTACGGGGGGCCGGGGAGCTGTTTTTT. As protein: CAWSVRGAGELFF. The whole variable domain, remainder taken from reference TRBV30 and TRBJ2-2, is SQTIHQWPATLVQPVGSPLSLECTVEGTSNPNLYWYRQAAGRGLQLLFYSVGIGQISSEVPQNLSASRPQDRQFILSSKKLLLSDSGFYLCAWSVRGAGELFFGEGSRLTVL.

This rearrangement joins TRBV4-1 to TRBJ2-7; 9 bases map to TRBD1. The CDR3 sequence is 17 residues long. The germline gives CDR1 MGHRA, CDR2 YSYEKL. V lost 3 bases, J lost 0 bases, and 9 bases stayed unmatched. The CDR3 coding sequence is TGCGCCAGCAGCCATCCTCCGGGACAGGGCCCCTCCTACGAGCAGTACTTC. Translating gives CASSHPPGQGPSYEQYF.

This clone came up once. The V call is TRBV11-3, the J call TRBJ2-5; D gene ambiguous. Trimming pared 5 bases from V and 0 bases from J, leaving 7 bases between. The CDR3 runs to 13 residues. Germline V gene sequence: CDR1 SGHNT, CDR2 YENEEA. The CDR3 DNA follows: TGTGCCAGCAGCCAAGGGTACCAAGAGACCCAGTACTTC. It translates to CASSQGYQETQYF.

The V and J genes are TRBV18 and TRBJ2-2, with TRBD2 matching over 14 bases. CDR1 and CDR2 from the germline V gene are KGHSH and LQKENI. The CDR3 length is 16 residues. V shed 4 bases, J shed 7 bases, and the junction held 5 bases outside the gene matches. The CDR3 coding sequence is TGTGCCAGCTCACGGGGACTAGCGGGAGCGGACGGGGAGCTGTTTTTT. Translation gives CASSRGLAGADGELFF.

This clone came up once. The chain combines TRBV19 with TRBJ2-4, with D possibly matching TRBD2 (6 bases). Germline V gene sequence: CDR1 LNHDA, CDR2 SQIVND (reference sequence). This CDR3 is 16 amino acids long. V lost 3 bases to trimming and J lost 6 bases, with 18 bases between them. CDR3 sequence reads: CASSMRKLGGGNIQYF. The CDR3 DNA sequence: TGTGCCAGTAGTATGAGGAAATTGGGGGGTGGAAACATTCAGTACTTC.

CDR3 nucleotide sequence: TGTGCCAGCTCACCACCTCAGGGACAGGGGGCCAATGAGCAGTTCTTC. Translation: CASSPPQGQGANEQFF. The chain has TRBV18 and TRBJ2-1; 12 nucleotides line up with TRBD1. The J segment lost 6 bases and the V segment lost 0 bases, leaving 3 bases of the junction unmatched. There are 16 residues in the CDR3. The germline V gene has CDR1 KGHSH and CDR2 LQKENI.

The chain combines TRBV20-1 with TRBJ2-3, with D possibly TRBD2 on 6 matching bases. The CDR3 contains 16 residues. Trimming shortened V by 3 bases and J by 3 bases, and 19 bases separated the two germline ends. Germline CDR1 and CDR2: DFQATT and SNEGSKA (reference sequence). The CDR3 bases are TGCAGTGCTAGTAAGAGGGAGGTGGTTAGGACAGATACGCAGTATTTT. As protein: CSASKREVVRTDTQYF.

This rearrangement joins TRBV7-2 to TRBJ1-1, with 7 positions matching TRBD1. The trim removed 5 bases at V and 11 bases at J, leaving 8 bases unmatched. CDR3 length: 12 residues. Germline V lookup: CDR1 SGHTA, CDR2 FQGNSA. This CDR3 is CASSPDRDRAFF. In DNA form, the CDR3 reads TGTGCCAGCAGCCCAGACAGGGATCGGGCTTTCTTT.

This rearrangement joins TRBV6-5 to TRBJ2-7; D is undetermined. Looked up from germline, CDR1 is MNHEY and CDR2 is SVGAGI. The V gene lost 5 bases and the J gene lost 0 bases, with 8 bases spanning the gap. The CDR3 totals 13 residues. CDR3 loop: CASSLYPSYEQYF. The CDR3 nucleotides are TGTGCCAGCAGTCTTTATCCCTCCTACGAGCAGTACTTC.

J is TRBJ1-4 and V is TRBV4-3, with D maybe TRBD1 (5 bases). Germline CDR1 reads LGHNA; CDR2 reads YSLEER. This CDR3 has 17 amino acids. Trimming left V 3 bases short and J 11 bases short, with 25 bases between. The CDR3 nucleotides are TGCGCCAGCAGCCATATGGGCAGGGCTTTGGGATCTCGTAAACTGTTTTTT. Its translation: CASSHMGRALGSRKLFF.

This clone showed up just a few times. This chain uses TRBV5-1 with TRBJ2-7; D might be TRBD1 (6 bases). The CDR3 extends over 16 amino acids. Germline V gene lookup returns CDR1 SGHRS and CDR2 YFSETQ. V was trimmed by 7 bases and J by 1 base, leaving 21 bases between them. CDR3 region: CASQGQYQSSSYEQYF. The CDR3 region has the DNA TGCGCCAGCCAGGGGCAATACCAATCCTCGTCCTACGAGCAGTACTTC.

The chain combines TRBV6-2 or TRBV6-3 with TRBJ2-7, with D hard to call. The CDR3 is 12 residues long. The V end lost 2 bases, the J end lost 5 bases, and 7 bases lay between the germline ends. Germline-derived CDR1 and CDR2 are MNHEY and SVGEGT. Here the CDR3 reads CASSYGTNEQYF. For the CDR3, the DNA is TGTGCCAGCAGTTACGGTACAAACGAGCAGTACTTC.

This chain connects TRBV7-5 to TRBJ1-1. TRBV7-5 is a pseudogene. The CDR3 extends over 14 amino acids. The CDR3 loop reads CARHVGGGGTEAFF. CDR3 nucleotides: TGTGCCAGACACGTAGGAGGGGGGGGCACTGAAGCTTTCTTT.

The gene calls are TRBV5-4 and TRBJ1-1; the D gene is possibly TRBD1 (5 bases). The CDR3 is 14 amino acids. Germline assignment: CDR1 SGHNT and CDR2 YYREEE (reference sequence). V was shortened by 5 bases and J by 5 bases, with 16 bases between the two germline ends. The CDR3 DNA reads TGTGCCAGCAGGCCCTGGGGGGATCGTACTGAAGCTTTCTTT. This gives the protein CASRPWGDRTEAFF.

The rearrangement uses TRBV6-2 or TRBV6-3 and TRBJ1-6, with TRBD1 identical over 11 bases. The CDR3 loop spans 15 amino acids. V lost 7 bases to trimming and J lost 13 bases; unmatched junction nucleotides: 12. Germline values: CDR1 MNHEY, CDR2 SVGEGT. The CDR3, as DNA: TGTGCCAGCACCCCCGGGGACAGGGGGTATGGGCCCCTCCACTTT. Protein sequence: CASTPGDRGYGPLHF.

This chain connects TRBV21-1 to TRBJ1-4. TRBV21-1 is deemed a pseudogene. This CDR3 is built from 14 residues. CDR3 DNA sequence: TGTGCCAGCACCAAAAGCGGGGGTGATGAAAAACTGTTTTTT. Amino acid sequence: CASTKSGGDEKLFF.

The V call is TRBV13, the J call TRBJ2-7; D possibly corresponds to TRBD2 (5 bases). From germline, CDR1 is PRHDT and CDR2 FYEKMQ (reference sequence). V lost 0 bases and J 7 bases, leaving 16 bases between the germline ends. The CDR3 sequence is 15 residues long. The CDR3 sequence: CASSLGGSSGWEQYF. The CDR3 DNA reads TGTGCCAGCAGCTTAGGGGGGAGCTCCGGATGGGAGCAGTACTTC.

This chain connects TRBV6-2 or TRBV6-3 to TRBJ2-3; 7 nucleotides match TRBD1. Germline V lookup: CDR1 MNHEY, CDR2 SVGEGT. The CDR3 length is 15 residues. J was trimmed by 6 bases and V by 2 bases; bases with no gene match: 8. Here the CDR3 DNA reads TGTGCCAGCAGTTACGTGCCAGGGGGTTGGGATACGCAGTATTTT. Its translation is CASSYVPGGWDTQYF.

The chain employs TRBV7-2 and TRBJ2-3, with D maybe TRBD1 (6 bases). Per germline, CDR1 SGHTA and CDR2 FQGNSA. The length of the CDR3 is 15 residues. V lost 5 bases, J lost 4 bases, and 16 bases lay in between. The CDR3 loop reads CASSLRGTNPDTQYF. The CDR3 region has the DNA TGTGCCAGCAGCCTGAGGGGGACCAACCCAGATACGCAGTATTTT.

The rearrangement links TRBV5-4 to TRBJ1-2; 7 bases agree with TRBD1. Trimming at V came to 1 base and at J to 3 bases, leaving 3 bases not matched to a gene. The CDR3 runs to 14 residues. Germline CDR1 reads SGHNT; CDR2 reads YYREEE (reference sequence). CDR3 protein: CASSLPGGYYGYTF. CDR3 coding DNA: TGTGCCAGCAGCTTGCCAGGGGGGTACTATGGCTACACCTTC.

This clone appeared a few times. The J gene is TRBJ2-7, the V gene TRBV6-5; 10 bases align to TRBD1. V lost 8 bases to trimming and J lost 7 bases; unmatched junction nucleotides: 11. This CDR3 has 14 amino acids. Germline assignment: CDR1 MNHEY and CDR2 SVGAGI. The CDR3 sequence: CASERDRGLGEQYF. CDR3 nucleotides: TGTGCCAGCGAGAGGGACAGGGGCCTTGGGGAGCAGTACTTC.

The rearrangement links TRBV6-5 to TRBJ1-2; 7 nucleotides line up with TRBD1. This CDR3 contains 14 residues. In germline, CDR1 is MNHEY, CDR2 SVGAGI. Germline trimming cut 6 bases from V and 4 bases from J; bases unmatched to any gene: 8. The CDR3 here is CASSYGAGGYGYTF. CDR3 in DNA: TGTGCCAGCAGCTACGGAGCAGGGGGCTATGGCTACACCTTC.

The genes are TRBV7-2 and TRBJ2-3; no reliable D call. CDR3 length equals 12 residues. Trimming removed 2 bases at V and 4 bases at J, with 4 bases between. In germline, CDR1 is SGHTA, CDR2 FQGNSA. CDR3 residues: CASSLMADTQYF. The CDR3 DNA reads as TGTGCCAGCAGCTTAATGGCAGATACGCAGTATTTT.

The chain uses TRBV5-6 and TRBJ1-1; 12 bases agree with TRBD1. The germline V gene has CDR1 SGHDT and CDR2 YYEEEE. Trimming removed 4 bases from V and 3 bases from J; junction bases left unmatched: 13. CDR3 length equals 18 residues. CDR3 region: CASSPTLGTGGVDTEAFF. The CDR3 nucleotides are TGTGCCAGCAGCCCCACACTCGGGACAGGGGGCGTCGACACTGAAGCTTTCTTT. The variable domain in full, with the rest retrieved from reference TRBV5-6 and TRBJ1-1, is DAGVTQSPTHLIKTRGQQVTLRCSPKSGHDTVSWYQQALGQGPQFIFQYYEEEERQRGNFPDRFSGHQFPNYSSELNVNALLLGDSALYLCASSPTLGTGGVDTEAFFGQGTRLTVV.

The V call is TRBV2, the J call TRBJ2-5; D unresolved. V lost 1 base and J lost 5, with 5 bases in between. This CDR3 is built from 12 residues. CDR1 SNHLY and CDR2 FYNNEI come from the germline V gene. The DNA of the CDR3 is TGTGCCAGCAGTGAAGTGGTGGAGACCCAGTACTTC. It is translated as CASSEVVETQYF.

J is TRBJ1-1 and V is TRBV4-3; 7 bases align to TRBD1. This CDR3 has 15 amino acids. Germline CDR1 reads LGHNA; CDR2 reads YSLEER. Germline trimming cut 0 bases from V and 6 bases from J; bases unmatched to any gene: 7. The CDR3 DNA reads TGCGCCAGCAGCCAAGAATGGGGACAGTATTCTGAAGCTTTCTTT. Translating gives CASSQEWGQYSEAFF.

J is TRBJ1-2 and V is TRBV19; D gene uncertain. There are 11 residues in the CDR3. Germline-derived CDR1 and CDR2 are LNHDA and SQIVND (reference sequence). V lost 2 bases and J 5 bases, leaving 3 bases between the germline ends. DNA of the CDR3: TGTGCCAGTAGTATACGATATGGCTACACCTTC. Its protein is CASSIRYGYTF.

The J gene is TRBJ1-4, the V gene TRBV21-1. TRBV21-1 is recorded as a pseudogene. The CDR3 is 18 amino acids. CDR3 sequence (DNA): TGTGCCAGCAGCAAAAGAAGGTACCTACTTACAACTAATGAAAAACTGTTTTTT. This encodes CASSKRRYLLTTNEKLFF.

This chain joins TRBV15 and TRBJ1-5, with D possibly matching TRBD1 (6 bases). The CDR3 has 16 amino acids. Germline CDR1 is LNHNV and CDR2 is YYDKDF (reference sequence). Trimming left V 3 bases short and J 10 bases short, with 22 bases between. CDR3 DNA: TGTGCCACCAGCAGGGATCCCGGGGGGGCAAGGGTTCCCCAGCATTTT. Translated: CATSRDPGGARVPQHF.

The rearrangement joins TRBV27 to TRBJ1-5, with 8 positions matching TRBD1. With 10 bases clipped from V and 1 base from J, the junction kept 6 bases outside the gene matches. Germline V gene data show CDR1 as MNHEY and CDR2 as SMNVEV (reference sequence). The CDR3 is made up of 14 amino acids. CDR3 protein: CAISDRGSNQPQHF. The CDR3 DNA reads as TGTGCCATCTCCGACAGGGGAAGCAATCAGCCCCAGCATTTT.